What follows are 4 T cell receptor beta chains derived from one specimen sequenced in a study of blood T cell repertoires in COVID-19. Only in-frame clones appear in the TCRdb table, and some are missing; sequencing was by immunoSEQ multiplex PCR. The sample lists roughly 460,000 clones, 85% to 90% occurring once. Material: peripheral blood. The receptor set was obtained from a young man with COVID-19, enrolled during active disease.

J is TRBJ2-4 and V is TRBV4-2, with a weak D call TRBD2 (5 bases). Trimming cost V 1 base and J 8 bases, with 18 bases left between them. From germline, CDR1 is LGHNA and CDR2 YNFKEQ. This CDR3 is built from 16 residues. The CDR3 region has the DNA TGTGCCAGCAGCCAAGGGAGGAGCGATAGCGTGGACATTCAGTACTTC. This translates into CASSQGRSDSVDIQYF.

The chain joins TRBV5-1 to TRBJ2-3, with 9 bases fitting TRBD2. Germline assignment: CDR1 SGHRS and CDR2 YFSETQ. This CDR3 has 17 amino acids. Losses at the gene ends were 4 bases for V and 1 base for J; bases not matched to a gene: 10. The CDR3 nucleotides read TGCGCCAGCAGCCCCGGGAATTTAGCGGGAGGCACAGATACGCAGTATTTT. Its translation: CASSPGNLAGGTDTQYF.

The chain is built from TRBV15 and TRBJ2-7; 14 nucleotides agree with TRBD2. CDR1 is LNHNV, CDR2 YYDKDF, per germline (reference sequence). The CDR3 totals 14 residues. V shed 5 bases, J shed 7 bases, and the junction held 4 bases outside the gene matches. This CDR3 is CATSGRLAGGEQYF. CDR3 DNA: TGTGCCACCAGCGGTCGACTAGCGGGAGGGGAGCAGTACTTC.

The chain recombines TRBV6-5 with TRBJ1-1; D not certain. This CDR3 has 14 amino acids. Germline CDR1 is MNHEY and CDR2 is SVGAGI. V lost 5 bases and J lost 1, with 11 bases in between. CDR3 DNA sequence: TGTGCCAGCAGTAAGGACGGGAGGAACACTGAAGCTTTCTTT. It specifies CASSKDGRNTEAFF.